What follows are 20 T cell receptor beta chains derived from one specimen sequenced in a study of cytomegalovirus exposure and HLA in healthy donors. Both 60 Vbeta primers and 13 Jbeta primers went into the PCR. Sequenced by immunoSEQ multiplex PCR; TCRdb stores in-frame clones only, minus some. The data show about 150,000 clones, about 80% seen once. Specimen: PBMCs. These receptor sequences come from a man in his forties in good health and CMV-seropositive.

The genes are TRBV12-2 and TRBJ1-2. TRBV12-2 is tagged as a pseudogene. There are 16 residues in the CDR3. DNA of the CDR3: TGTGCAAGTCGCCGCCCGATCGAATACTTATCCTATGGCTACACCTTC. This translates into CASRRPIEYLSYGYTF.

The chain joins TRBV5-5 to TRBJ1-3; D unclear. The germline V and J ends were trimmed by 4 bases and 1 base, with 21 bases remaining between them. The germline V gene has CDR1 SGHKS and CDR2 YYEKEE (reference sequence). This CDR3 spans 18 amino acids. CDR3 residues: CASSLIMVLKLSGNTIYF. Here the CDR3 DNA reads TGTGCCAGCAGCCTTATAATGGTCTTGAAACTATCTGGAAACACCATATATTTT.

This CDR3 is CASSLNRGRDGYTF. The DNA for the CDR3 is TGTGCCAGTAGTCTTAACAGGGGGCGTGATGGCTACACCTTC. The J gene is TRBJ1-2, the V gene TRBV19, with 9 bases fitting TRBD1. Germline CDR1 and CDR2: LNHDA and SQIVND (reference sequence). The V and J ends lost 5 bases and 6 bases, in that order; junction bases with no gene match: 7. This CDR3 comprises 14 residues. The full variable domain, with the rest looked up from reference TRBV19 and TRBJ1-2, is DGGITQSPKYLFRKEGQNVTLSCEQNLNHDAMYWYRQDPGQGLRLIYYSQIVNDFQKGDIAEGYSVSREKKESFPLTVTSAQKNPTAFYLCASSLNRGRDGYTFGSGTRLTVV.

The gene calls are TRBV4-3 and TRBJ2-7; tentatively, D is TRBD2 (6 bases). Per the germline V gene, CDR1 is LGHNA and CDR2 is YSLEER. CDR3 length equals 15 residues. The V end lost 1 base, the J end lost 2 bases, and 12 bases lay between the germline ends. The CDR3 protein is CASSQGGESPYEQYF. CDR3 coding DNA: TGCGCCAGCAGCCAAGGGGGGGAGTCCCCCTACGAGCAGTACTTC.

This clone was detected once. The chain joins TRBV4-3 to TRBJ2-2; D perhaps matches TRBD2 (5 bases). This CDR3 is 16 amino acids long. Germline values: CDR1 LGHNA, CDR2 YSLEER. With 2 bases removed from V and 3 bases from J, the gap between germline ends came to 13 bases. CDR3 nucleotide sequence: TGCGCCAGCAGCCAATTCGGGGTACGGGACACCGGGGAGCTGTTTTTT. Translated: CASSQFGVRDTGELFF.

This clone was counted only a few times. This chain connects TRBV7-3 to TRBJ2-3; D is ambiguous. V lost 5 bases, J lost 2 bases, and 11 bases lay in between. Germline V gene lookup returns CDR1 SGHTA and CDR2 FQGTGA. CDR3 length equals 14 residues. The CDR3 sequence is CASSVARSTDTQYF. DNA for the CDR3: TGTGCCAGCAGCGTCGCCAGATCCACAGATACGCAGTATTTT.

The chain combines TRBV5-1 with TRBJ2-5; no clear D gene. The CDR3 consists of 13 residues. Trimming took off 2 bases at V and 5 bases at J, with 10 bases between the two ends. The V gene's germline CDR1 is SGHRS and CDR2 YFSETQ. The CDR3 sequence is CASSFGLRETQYF. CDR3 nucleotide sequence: TGCGCCAGCAGCTTCGGGTTGCGGGAGACCCAGTACTTC.

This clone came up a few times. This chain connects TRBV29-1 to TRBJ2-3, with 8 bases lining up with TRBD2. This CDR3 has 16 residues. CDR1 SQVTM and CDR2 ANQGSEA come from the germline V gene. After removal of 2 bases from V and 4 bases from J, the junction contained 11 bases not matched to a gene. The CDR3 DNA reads TGCAGCGTTGAATCGAGGGCTAGCGGGCGGGCAGATACGCAGTATTTT. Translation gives CSVESRASGRADTQYF.

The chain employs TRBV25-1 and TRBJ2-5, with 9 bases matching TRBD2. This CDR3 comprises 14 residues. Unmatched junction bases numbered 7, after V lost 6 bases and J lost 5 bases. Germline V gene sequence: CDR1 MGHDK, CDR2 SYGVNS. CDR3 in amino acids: CASRGSGGWETQYF. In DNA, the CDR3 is TGTGCCAGCAGGGGTAGCGGGGGATGGGAGACCCAGTACTTC.

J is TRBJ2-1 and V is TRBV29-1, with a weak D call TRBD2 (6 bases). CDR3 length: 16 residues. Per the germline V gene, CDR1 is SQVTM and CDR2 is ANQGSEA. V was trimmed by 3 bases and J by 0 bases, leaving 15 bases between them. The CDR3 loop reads CSVDVGGIPSYNEQFF. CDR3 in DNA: TGCAGCGTTGATGTGGGCGGGATCCCCTCCTACAATGAGCAGTTCTTC.

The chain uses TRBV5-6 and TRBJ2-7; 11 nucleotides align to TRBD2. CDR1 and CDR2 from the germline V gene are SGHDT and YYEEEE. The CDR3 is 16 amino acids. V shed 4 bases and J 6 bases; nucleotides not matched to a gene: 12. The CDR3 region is CASSPRQTSGRFEQYF. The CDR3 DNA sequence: TGTGCCAGCAGCCCGAGACAAACTAGCGGGAGATTCGAGCAGTACTTC.

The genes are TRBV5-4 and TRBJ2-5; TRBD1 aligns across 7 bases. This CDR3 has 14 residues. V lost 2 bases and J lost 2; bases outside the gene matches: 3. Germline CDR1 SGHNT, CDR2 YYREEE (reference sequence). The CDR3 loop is CASSFGRGQETQYF. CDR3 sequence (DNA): TGTGCCAGCAGCTTCGGCAGGGGGCAAGAGACCCAGTACTTC.

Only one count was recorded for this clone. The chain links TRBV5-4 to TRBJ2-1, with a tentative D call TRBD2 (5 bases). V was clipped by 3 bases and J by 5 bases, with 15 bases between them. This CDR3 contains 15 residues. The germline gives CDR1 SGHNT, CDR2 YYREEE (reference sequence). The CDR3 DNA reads TGTGCCAGCAGCTCGACTACATTAAAAGACAATGAGCAGTTCTTC. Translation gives CASSSTTLKDNEQFF.

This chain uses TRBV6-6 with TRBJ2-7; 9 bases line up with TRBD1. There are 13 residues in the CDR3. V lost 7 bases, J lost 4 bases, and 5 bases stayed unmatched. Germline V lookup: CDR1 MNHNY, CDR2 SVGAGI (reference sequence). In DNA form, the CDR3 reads TGTGCCAGCACTAGGGACAGGGATTACGAGCAGTACTTC. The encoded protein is CASTRDRDYEQYF.

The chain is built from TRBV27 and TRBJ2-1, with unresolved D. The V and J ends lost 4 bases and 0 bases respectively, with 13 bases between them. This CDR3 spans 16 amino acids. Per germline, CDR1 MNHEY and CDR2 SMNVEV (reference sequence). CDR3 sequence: CASSSSSSSSYNEQFF. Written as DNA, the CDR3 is TGTGCCAGCAGTTCCTCGTCTAGTAGCTCCTACAATGAGCAGTTCTTC.

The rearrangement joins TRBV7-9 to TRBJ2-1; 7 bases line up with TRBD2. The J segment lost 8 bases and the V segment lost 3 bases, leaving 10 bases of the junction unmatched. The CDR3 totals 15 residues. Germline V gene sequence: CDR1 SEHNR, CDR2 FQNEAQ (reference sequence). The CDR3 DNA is TGTGCCAGCAGCTTTCGTAGGGGCGCGGGAGATGAGCAGTTCTTC. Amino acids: CASSFRRGAGDEQFF.

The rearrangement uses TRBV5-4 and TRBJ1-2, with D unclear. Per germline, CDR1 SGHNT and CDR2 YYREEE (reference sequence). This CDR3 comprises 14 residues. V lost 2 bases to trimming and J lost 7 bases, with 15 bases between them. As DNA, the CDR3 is TGTGCCAGCAGCTTCGGGATGAACAGTGTTGGCTACACCTTC. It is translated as CASSFGMNSVGYTF. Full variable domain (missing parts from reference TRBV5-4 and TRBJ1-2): ETGVTQSPTHLIKTRGQQVTLRCSSQSGHNTVSWYQQALGQGPQFIFQYYREEENGRGNFPPRFSGLQFPNYSSELNVNALELDDSALYLCASSFGMNSVGYTFGSGTRLTVV.

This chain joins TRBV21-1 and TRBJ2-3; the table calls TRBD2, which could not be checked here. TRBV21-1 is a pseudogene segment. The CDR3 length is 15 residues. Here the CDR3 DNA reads TGTGCCAGTTCTGGGGGTTCTAGCGTCCTAGATACGCAGTATTTT. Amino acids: CASSGGSSVLDTQYF.

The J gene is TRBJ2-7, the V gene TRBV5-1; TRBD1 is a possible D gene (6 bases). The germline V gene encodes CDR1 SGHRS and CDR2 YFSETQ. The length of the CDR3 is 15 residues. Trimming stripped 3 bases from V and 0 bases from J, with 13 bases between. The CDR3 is CASSWTASSSYEQYF. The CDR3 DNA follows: TGCGCCAGCAGCTGGACAGCTTCGAGCTCCTACGAGCAGTACTTC. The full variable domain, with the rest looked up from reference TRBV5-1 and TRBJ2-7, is KAGVTQTPRYLIKTRGQQVTLSCSPISGHRSVSWYQQTPGQGLQFLFEYFSETQRNKGNFPGRFSGRQFSNSRSEMNVSTLELGDSALYLCASSWTASSSYEQYFGPGTRLTVT.

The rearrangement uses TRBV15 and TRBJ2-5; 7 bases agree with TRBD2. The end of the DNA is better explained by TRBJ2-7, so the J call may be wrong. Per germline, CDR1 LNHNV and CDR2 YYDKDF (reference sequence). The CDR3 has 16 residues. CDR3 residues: CATSRESSGASYEQYF. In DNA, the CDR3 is TGTGCCACCAGCAGAGAATCTAGCGGTGCATCCTACGAGCAGTACTTC.